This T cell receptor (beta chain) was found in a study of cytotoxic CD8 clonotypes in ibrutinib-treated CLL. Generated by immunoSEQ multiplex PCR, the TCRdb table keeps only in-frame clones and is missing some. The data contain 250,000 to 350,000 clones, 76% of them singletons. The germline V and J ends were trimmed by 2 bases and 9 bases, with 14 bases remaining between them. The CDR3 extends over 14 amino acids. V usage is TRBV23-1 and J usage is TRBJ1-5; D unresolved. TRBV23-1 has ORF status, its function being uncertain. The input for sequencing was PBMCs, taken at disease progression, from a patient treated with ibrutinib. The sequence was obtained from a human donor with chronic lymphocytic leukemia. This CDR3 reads CASSQMSPPRPQHF. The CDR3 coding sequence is TGCGCCAGCAGTCAAATGTCCCCTCCTAGGCCCCAGCATTTT.